Listed below are T cell receptor beta chains from one sample, sequenced in a study of blood T cells in healthy people across ages. MiXCR was run by TCRdb on the 5' RACE reads, yielding one entry per CDR3 protein. The sample includes approximately 400,000 distinct CDR3 sequences, about 49% of them seen just once. Sequencing was done on a sample of blood. The receptors here all came from a man aged 60-69 years in good health. Both conserved end residues are part of each CDR3. The D gene is left open where the match is weak. Clone size, where shown, is once, few, many, or a class for clones that have expanded.

CDR3 DNA: TGTGCCAGCAGCTTAGATAGCGGAGCTAACTATGGCTACACCTTC
CDR3 protein: CASSLDSGANYGYTF
V gene: TRBV7-9
J gene: TRBJ1-2
clone size: few
D gene: -

CDR3 DNA: TGTGCCAGCACAAGCGGGAGACAACAGCCCCAGCATTTT
CDR3 protein: CASTSGRQQPQHF
V gene: TRBV6-6
J gene: TRBJ1-5
clone size: -
D gene: -

CDR3 DNA: TGTGCCAGCAGTTATGGTTCGATCCTCAGTGACTACGAGCAGTACTTC
CDR3 protein: CASSYGSILSDYEQYF
V gene: TRBV6-5
J gene: TRBJ2-7
clone size: -
D gene: -

CDR3 DNA: TGTGCCAGCAGTGTTGGGGGTCAAGAGACCCAGTACTTC
CDR3 protein: CASSVGGQETQYF
V gene: TRBV6-5
J gene: TRBJ2-5
clone size: -
D gene: -

CDR3 DNA: TGTGCCAGCAGGGGGGACACCCTGAACACTGAAGCTTTCTTT
CDR3 protein: CASRGDTLNTEAFF
V gene: TRBV2
J gene: TRBJ1-1
clone size: -
D gene: -

CDR3 DNA: TGCAGCGTTGAAACAGCGAGCCGTTACAATGAGCAGTTCTTC
CDR3 protein: CSVETASRYNEQFF
V gene: TRBV29-1
J gene: TRBJ2-1
clone size: -
D gene: -

CDR3 DNA: TGTGCCAGCACTCTTCTCGCGGGAGCAGTCTACGAGCAGTACTTC
CDR3 protein: CASTLLAGAVYEQYF
V gene: TRBV6-2/TRBV6-3
J gene: TRBJ2-7
clone size: -
D gene: TRBD2

CDR3 DNA: TGTGCCAGCTCACCGGTAACAGGAGATAACTATGGCTACACCTTC
CDR3 protein: CASSPVTGDNYGYTF
V gene: TRBV18
J gene: TRBJ1-2
clone size: -
D gene: -

CDR3 DNA: TGTGCCAGCATCCCCATGGGACAGGGGGCAGATACGCAGTATTTT
CDR3 protein: CASIPMGQGADTQYF
V gene: TRBV28
J gene: TRBJ2-3
clone size: few
D gene: TRBD1

CDR3 DNA: TGTGCCAGCTCTTCCCAAATACTAGCGAATGAGCAGTACTTC
CDR3 protein: CASSSQILANEQYF
V gene: TRBV28
J gene: TRBJ2-5
clone size: -
D gene: TRBD2

CDR3 DNA: TGTGCCACCAGCCCTACCACGACAGGAGCCAAAAACATTCAGTACTTC
CDR3 protein: CATSPTTTGAKNIQYF
V gene: TRBV15
J gene: TRBJ2-4
clone size: once
D gene: -